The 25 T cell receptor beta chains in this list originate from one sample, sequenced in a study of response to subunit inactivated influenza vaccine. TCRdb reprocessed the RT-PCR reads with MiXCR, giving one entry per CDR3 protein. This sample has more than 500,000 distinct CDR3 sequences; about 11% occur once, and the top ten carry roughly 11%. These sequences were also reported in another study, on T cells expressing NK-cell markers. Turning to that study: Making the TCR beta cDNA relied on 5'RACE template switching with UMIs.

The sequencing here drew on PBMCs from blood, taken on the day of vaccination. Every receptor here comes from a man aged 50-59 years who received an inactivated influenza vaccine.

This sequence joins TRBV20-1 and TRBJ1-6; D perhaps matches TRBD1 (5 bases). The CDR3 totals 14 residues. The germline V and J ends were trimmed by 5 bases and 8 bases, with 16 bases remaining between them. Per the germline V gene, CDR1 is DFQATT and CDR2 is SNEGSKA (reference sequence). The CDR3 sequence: CSARTGTVDSPLHF. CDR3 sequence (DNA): TGCAGTGCTCGGACCGGGACGGTGGATTCACCCCTCCACTTT.

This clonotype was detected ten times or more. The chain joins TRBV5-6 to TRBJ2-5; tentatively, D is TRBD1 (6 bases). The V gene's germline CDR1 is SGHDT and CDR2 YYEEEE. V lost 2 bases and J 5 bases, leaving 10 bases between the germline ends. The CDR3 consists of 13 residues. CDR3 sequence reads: CASSFSRGETQYF. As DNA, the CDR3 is TGTGCCAGCAGCTTCTCCAGGGGTGAGACCCAGTACTTC.

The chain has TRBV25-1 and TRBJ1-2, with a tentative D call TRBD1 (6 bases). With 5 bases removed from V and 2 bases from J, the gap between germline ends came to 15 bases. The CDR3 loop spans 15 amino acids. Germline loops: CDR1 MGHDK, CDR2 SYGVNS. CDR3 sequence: CASSPPGGQNYGYTF. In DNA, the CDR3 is TGTGCCAGCAGTCCCCCTGGGGGGCAGAACTATGGCTACACCTTC.

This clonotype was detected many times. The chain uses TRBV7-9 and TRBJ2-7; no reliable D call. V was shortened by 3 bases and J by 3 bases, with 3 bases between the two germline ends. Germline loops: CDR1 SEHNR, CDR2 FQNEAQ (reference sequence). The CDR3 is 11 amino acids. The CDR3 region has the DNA TGTGCCAGCAGCTTTAACTACGAGCAGTACTTC. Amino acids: CASSFNYEQYF.

CDR3 nucleotide sequence: TGTGCCAGCAGTAGAAGACAGTCCGGGGAGCAGTACTTC. It yields the protein CASSRRQSGEQYF. This sequence joins TRBV12-3 or TRBV12-4 and TRBJ2-7; weak D call: TRBD1 (5 bases). The V gene lost 5 bases and the J gene lost 7 bases, with 15 bases spanning the gap. The CDR3 is made up of 13 amino acids.

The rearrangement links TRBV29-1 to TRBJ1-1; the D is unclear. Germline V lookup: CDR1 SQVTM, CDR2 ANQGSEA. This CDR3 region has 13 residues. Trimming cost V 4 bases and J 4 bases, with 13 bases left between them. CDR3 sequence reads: CSVVQDRGTEAFF. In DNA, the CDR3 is TGCAGCGTTGTGCAGGATCGGGGCACTGAAGCTTTCTTT. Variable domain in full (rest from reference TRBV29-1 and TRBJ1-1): SAVISQKPSRDICQRGTSLTIQCQVDSQVTMMFWYRQQPGQSLTLIATANQGSEATYESGFVIDKFPISRPNLTFSTLTVSNMSPEDSSIYLCSVVQDRGTEAFFGQGTRLTVV.

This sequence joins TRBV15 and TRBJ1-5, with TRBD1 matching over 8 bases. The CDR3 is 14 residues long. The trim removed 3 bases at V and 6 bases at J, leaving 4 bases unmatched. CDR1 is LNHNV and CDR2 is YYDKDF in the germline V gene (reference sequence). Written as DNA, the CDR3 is TGTGCCACCAGCAGCAGGCAGGGGGCTCAGCCCCAGCATTTT. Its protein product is CATSSRQGAQPQHF.

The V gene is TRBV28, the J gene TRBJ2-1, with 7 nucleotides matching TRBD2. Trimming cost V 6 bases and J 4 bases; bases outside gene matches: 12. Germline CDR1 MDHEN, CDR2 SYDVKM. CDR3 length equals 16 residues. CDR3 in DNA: TGTGCCAGCAGCCGGAGGGGAGCGGGGTTATACAATGAGCAGTTCTTC. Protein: CASSRRGAGLYNEQFF. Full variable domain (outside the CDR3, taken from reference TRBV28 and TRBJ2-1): DVKVTQSSRYLVKRTGEKVFLECVQDMDHENMFWYRQDPGLGLRLIYFSYDVKMKEKGDIPEGYSVSREKKERFSLILESASTNQTSMYLCASSRRGAGLYNEQFFGPGTRLTVL.

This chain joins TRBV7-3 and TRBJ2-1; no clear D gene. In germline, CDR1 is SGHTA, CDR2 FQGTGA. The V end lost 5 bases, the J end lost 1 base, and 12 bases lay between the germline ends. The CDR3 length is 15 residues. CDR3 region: CASSLNADSYNEQFF. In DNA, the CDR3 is TGTGCCAGCAGCCTAAACGCCGATTCCTACAATGAGCAGTTCTTC.

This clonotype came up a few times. CDR3 sequence reads: CASSLAVAGGETQYF. CDR3 nucleotide sequence: TGTGCCAGCAGCTTGGCTGTGGCAGGAGGCGAGACCCAGTACTTC. The chain carries TRBV5-4 and TRBJ2-5, with D perhaps matching TRBD2 (5 bases). Trimming took off 0 bases at V and 5 bases at J, with 14 bases between the two ends. The CDR3 runs 15 residues. The germline V gene has CDR1 SGHNT and CDR2 YYREEE (reference sequence).

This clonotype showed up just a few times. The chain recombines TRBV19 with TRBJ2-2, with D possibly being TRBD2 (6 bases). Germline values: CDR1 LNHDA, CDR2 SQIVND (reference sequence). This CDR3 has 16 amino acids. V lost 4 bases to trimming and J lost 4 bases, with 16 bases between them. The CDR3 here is CASSTPGGDRTGELFF. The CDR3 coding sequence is TGTGCCAGTAGTACCCCCGGAGGGGATCGCACCGGGGAGCTGTTTTTT.

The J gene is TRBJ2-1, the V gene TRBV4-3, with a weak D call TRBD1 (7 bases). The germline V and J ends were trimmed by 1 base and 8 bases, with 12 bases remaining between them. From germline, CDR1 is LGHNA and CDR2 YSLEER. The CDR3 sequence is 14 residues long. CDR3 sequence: CASSQGQGGHEQFF. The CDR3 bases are TGCGCCAGCAGCCAAGGGCAGGGGGGCCATGAGCAGTTCTTC.

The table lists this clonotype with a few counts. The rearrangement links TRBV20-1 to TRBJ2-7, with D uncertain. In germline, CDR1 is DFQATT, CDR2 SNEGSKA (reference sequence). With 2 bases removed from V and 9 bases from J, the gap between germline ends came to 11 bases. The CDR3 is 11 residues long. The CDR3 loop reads CSARLGFRQYF. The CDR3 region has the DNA TGCAGTGCTAGATTGGGTTTCCGGCAGTACTTC.

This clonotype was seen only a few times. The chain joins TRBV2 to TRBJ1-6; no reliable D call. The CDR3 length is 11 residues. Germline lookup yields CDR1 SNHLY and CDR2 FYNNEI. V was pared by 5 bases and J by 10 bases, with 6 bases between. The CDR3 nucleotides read TGTGCCAGCAGTTTCGGGTCACCCCTCCACTTT. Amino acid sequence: CASSFGSPLHF.

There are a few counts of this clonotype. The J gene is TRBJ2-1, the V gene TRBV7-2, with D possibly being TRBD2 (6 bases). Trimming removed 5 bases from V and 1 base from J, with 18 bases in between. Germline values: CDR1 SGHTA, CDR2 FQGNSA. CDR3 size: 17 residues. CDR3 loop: CASSPWGETSSYNEQFF. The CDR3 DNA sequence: TGTGCCAGCAGCCCTTGGGGGGAGACGAGTTCCTACAATGAGCAGTTCTTC.

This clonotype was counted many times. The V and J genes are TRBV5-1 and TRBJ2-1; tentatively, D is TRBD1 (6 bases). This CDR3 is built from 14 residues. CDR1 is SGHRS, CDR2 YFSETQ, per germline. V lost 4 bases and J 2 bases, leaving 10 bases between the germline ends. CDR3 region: CASSGTSAYNEQFF. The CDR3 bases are TGCGCCAGCAGCGGGACATCAGCCTACAATGAGCAGTTCTTC.

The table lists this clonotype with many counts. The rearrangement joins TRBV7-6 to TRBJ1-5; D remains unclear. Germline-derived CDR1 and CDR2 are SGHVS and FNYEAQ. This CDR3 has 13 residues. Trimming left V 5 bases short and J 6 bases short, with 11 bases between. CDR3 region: CASSLSDFQPQHF. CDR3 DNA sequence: TGTGCCAGCAGCCTTTCGGATTTTCAGCCCCAGCATTTT. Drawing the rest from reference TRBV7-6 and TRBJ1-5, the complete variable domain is GAGVSQSPRYKVTKRGQDVALRCDPISGHVSLYWYRQALGQGPEFLTYFNYEAQQDKSGLPNDRFSAERPEGSISTLTIQRTEQRDSAMYRCASSLSDFQPQHFGDGTRLSIL.

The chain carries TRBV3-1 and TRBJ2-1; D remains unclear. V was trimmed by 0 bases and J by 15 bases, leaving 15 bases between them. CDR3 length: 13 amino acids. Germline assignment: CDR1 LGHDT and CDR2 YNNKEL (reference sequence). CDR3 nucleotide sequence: TGTGCCAGCAGCCAAGAATTGGGGTCGTCCATGTTCTTC. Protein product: CASSQELGSSMFF.

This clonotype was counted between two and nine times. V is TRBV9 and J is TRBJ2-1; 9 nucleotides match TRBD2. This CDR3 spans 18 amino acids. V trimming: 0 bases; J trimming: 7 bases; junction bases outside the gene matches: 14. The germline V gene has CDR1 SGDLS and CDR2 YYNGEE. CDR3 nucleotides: TGTGCCAGCAGCGTAGGGATCGATTGGAGCGGGAGGAAGAATGAGCAGTTCTTC. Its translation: CASSVGIDWSGRKNEQFF.

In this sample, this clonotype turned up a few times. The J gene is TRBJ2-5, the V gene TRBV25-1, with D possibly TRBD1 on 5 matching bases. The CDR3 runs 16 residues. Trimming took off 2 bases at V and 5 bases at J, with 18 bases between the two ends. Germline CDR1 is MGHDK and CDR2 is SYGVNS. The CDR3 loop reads CASSERGRGLGETQYF. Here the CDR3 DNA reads TGTGCCAGCAGTGAAAGGGGAAGGGGATTGGGGGAGACCCAGTACTTC.

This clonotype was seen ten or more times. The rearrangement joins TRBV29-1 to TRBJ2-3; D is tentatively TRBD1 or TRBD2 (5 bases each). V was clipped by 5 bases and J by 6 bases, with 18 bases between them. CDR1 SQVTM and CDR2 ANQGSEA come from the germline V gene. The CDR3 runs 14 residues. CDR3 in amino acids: CSVLPGRGTDTQYF. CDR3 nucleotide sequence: TGCAGCGTTCTACCGGGACGAGGGACGGATACGCAGTATTTT.

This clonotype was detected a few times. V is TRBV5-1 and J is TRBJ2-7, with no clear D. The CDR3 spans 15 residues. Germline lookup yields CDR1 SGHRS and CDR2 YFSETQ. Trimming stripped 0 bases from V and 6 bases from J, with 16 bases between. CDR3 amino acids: CASSLASVGTGEQYF. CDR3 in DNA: TGCGCCAGCAGCTTGGCCAGCGTAGGAACGGGCGAGCAGTACTTC. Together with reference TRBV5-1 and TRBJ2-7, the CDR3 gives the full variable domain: KAGVTQTPRYLIKTRGQQVTLSCSPISGHRSVSWYQQTPGQGLQFLFEYFSETQRNKGNFPGRFSGRQFSNSRSEMNVSTLELGDSALYLCASSLASVGTGEQYFGPGTRLTVT.

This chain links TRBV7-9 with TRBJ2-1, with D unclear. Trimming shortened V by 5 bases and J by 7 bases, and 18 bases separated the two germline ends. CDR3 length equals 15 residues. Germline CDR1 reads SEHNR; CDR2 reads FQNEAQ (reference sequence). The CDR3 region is CASSVPGPRLNEQFF. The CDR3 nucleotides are TGTGCCAGCAGCGTCCCGGGCCCCAGACTGAATGAGCAGTTCTTC.

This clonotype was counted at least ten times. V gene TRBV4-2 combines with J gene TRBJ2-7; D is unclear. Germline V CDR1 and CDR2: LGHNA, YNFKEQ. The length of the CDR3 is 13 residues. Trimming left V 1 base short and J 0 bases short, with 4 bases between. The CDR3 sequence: CASSQGFSYEQYF. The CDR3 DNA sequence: TGTGCCAGCAGCCAAGGGTTCTCCTACGAGCAGTACTTC.

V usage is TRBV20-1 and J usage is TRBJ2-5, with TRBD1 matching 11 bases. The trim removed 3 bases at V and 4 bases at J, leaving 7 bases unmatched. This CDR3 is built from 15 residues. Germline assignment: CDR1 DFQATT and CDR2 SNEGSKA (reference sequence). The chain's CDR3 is CSARGTGGVSETQYF. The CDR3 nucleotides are TGCAGTGCTAGGGGGACAGGGGGAGTTTCAGAGACCCAGTACTTC.